This paragraph covers one T cell receptor beta chain sequence. RNA in amounts of roughly 0.5 to 1 ug was reverse transcribed with random hexamers. Multiplex PCR with immunoSEQ amplified the TCR beta CDR3 across 54 Vbeta and 13 Jbeta. TCRdb re-called the immunoSEQ multiplex PCR reads with MiXCR, one entry per CDR3 protein. There are some 75,000 distinct CDR3 sequences in the sample; approximately 93% occur only once, and roughly 0.47% lies in the top ten. V shed 0 bases and J shed 5 bases, with 16 bases lying between them. There are 16 residues in the CDR3. Germline CDR1 is SGHTA and CDR2 is FQGNSA. This specimen belongs to a study of CD8 T cells in Susac syndrome. TCR beta from blood CD8+ and CD4+ T cells was sequenced. Susac syndrome patients met recently defined diagnostic criteria for definite or probable disease. TEMRA cells were enriched by FACS, and CD4+ and CD8+ T cells were negatively isolated.

This TCR was sampled from a human donor with Susac syndrome. The sequenced sample was CD8+ T cells from PBMCs. V is TRBV7-2 and J is TRBJ1-2; tentative D call: TRBD1 (6 bases). In DNA form, the CDR3 reads TGTGCCAGCAGCTTAGCGCAGGGGATTAGGGGGTATGGCTACACCTTC. Its protein is CASSLAQGIRGYGYTF.